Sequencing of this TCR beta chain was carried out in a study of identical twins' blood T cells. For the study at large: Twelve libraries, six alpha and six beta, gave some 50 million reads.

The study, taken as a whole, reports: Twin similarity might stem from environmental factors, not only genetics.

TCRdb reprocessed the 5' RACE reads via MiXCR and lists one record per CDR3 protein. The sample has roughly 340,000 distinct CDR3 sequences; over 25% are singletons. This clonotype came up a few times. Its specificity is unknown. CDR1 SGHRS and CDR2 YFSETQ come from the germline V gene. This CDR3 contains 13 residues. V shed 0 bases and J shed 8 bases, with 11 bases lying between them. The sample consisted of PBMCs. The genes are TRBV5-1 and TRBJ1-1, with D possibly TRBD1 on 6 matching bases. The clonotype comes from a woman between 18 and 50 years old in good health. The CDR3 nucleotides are TGCGCCAGCAGCTTGGACAGGGCCGTGGAAGCTTTCTTT. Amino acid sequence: CASSLDRAVEAFF.